The 20 T cell receptor beta chains below all came from one sample that was sequenced in a study of CD8+ T cells in alopecia areata. As the sequencing template, cDNA was produced by extracting RNA and reverse transcribing it. Some clones are missing from TCRdb's copy, which holds only in-frame ones; the method was immunoSEQ multiplex PCR. The table records about 190,000 clones, just under 60% of them present only once. Sequenced material: CD4+ T cells sorted from blood, taken at week 0. The receptors here all came from a human donor with alopecia areata.

The V and J genes are TRBV5-4 and TRBJ2-2; D gene ambiguous. Germline V gene data show CDR1 as SGHNT and CDR2 as YYREEE (reference sequence). The CDR3 is 15 residues long. V was clipped by 1 base and J by 7 bases, with 14 bases between them. The CDR3 loop reads CASSLTLKKGGELFF. CDR3 coding DNA: TGTGCCAGCAGCTTGACATTAAAAAAGGGCGGGGAGCTGTTTTTT.

The chain links TRBV6-4 to TRBJ2-5; D is unresolved. CDR1 and CDR2 from the germline V gene are MRHNA and SNTAGT. The V end lost 4 bases, the J end lost 5 bases, and 2 bases lay between the germline ends. The CDR3 loop spans 10 amino acids. CDR3 sequence: CASSAETQYF. DNA for the CDR3: TGTGCCAGCAGTGCGGAGACCCAGTACTTC.

This chain joins TRBV7-2 and TRBJ2-1, with unresolved D. The CDR3 spans 12 residues. Per the germline V gene, CDR1 is SGHTA and CDR2 is FQGNSA. Trimming cost V 1 base and J 10 bases, with 8 bases left between them. CDR3 sequence: CASSLVLGEQFF. CDR3 nucleotide sequence: TGTGCCAGCAGCTTAGTCTTAGGGGAGCAGTTCTTC.

This chain uses TRBV29-1 with TRBJ2-7; TRBD1 agrees at 11 bases. In germline, CDR1 is SQVTM, CDR2 ANQGSEA. V was pared by 7 bases and J by 1 base, with 3 bases of the junction left unmatched. There are 13 residues in the CDR3. The CDR3 loop reads CSGGQGASYEQYF. CDR3 in DNA: TGCAGCGGTGGACAGGGGGCTTCCTACGAGCAGTACTTC.

The V and J genes are TRBV25-1 and TRBJ1-5, with D possibly matching TRBD1 (5 bases). The CDR3 totals 12 residues. The germline CDR1 and CDR2 sequences are MGHDK and SYGVNS. The V and J ends lost 2 bases and 6 bases respectively, with 5 bases between them. The CDR3 sequence is CASSEGAQPQHF. DNA of the CDR3: TGTGCCAGCAGTGAAGGGGCTCAGCCCCAGCATTTT. Together with reference TRBV25-1 and TRBJ1-5, the CDR3 gives the full variable domain: EADIYQTPRYLVIGTGKKITLECSQTMGHDKMYWYQQDPGMELHLIHYSYGVNSTEKGDLSSESTVSRIRTEHFPLTLESARPSHTSQYLCASSEGAQPQHFGDGTRLSIL.

This rearrangement joins TRBV29-1 to TRBJ2-5; no clear D gene. V was trimmed by 4 bases and J by 2 bases, leaving 8 bases between them. The CDR3 is made up of 12 amino acids. Per germline, CDR1 SQVTM and CDR2 ANQGSEA. The CDR3, as DNA: TGCAGCGTTGGTGTGCAGCAAGAGACCCAGTACTTC. Translated: CSVGVQQETQYF.

V gene TRBV5-1 combines with J gene TRBJ1-3; the match to TRBD1 covers 8 bases. CDR3 size: 13 residues. V gave up 7 bases and J gave up 0 bases; unmatched junction bases: 0. Germline loops: CDR1 SGHRS, CDR2 YFSETQ. CDR3 residues: CASGQGSGNTIYF. In DNA, the CDR3 is TGCGCCAGCGGACAGGGCTCTGGAAACACCATATATTTT. The whole variable domain, filled in from reference TRBV5-1 and TRBJ1-3, reads KAGVTQTPRYLIKTRGQQVTLSCSPISGHRSVSWYQQTPGQGLQFLFEYFSETQRNKGNFPGRFSGRQFSNSRSEMNVSTLELGDSALYLCASGQGSGNTIYFGEGSWLTVV.

The chain is built from TRBV11-3 and TRBJ1-2; 8 bases line up with TRBD1. The CDR3 spans 15 residues. Germline V gene lookup returns CDR1 SGHNT and CDR2 YENEEA. Trimming removed 5 bases from V and 7 bases from J; junction bases left unmatched: 12. The CDR3 coding sequence is TGTGCCAGCAGCCCTGGACAGGGAACAGCGGGTGGCTACACCTTC. Translated, it gives CASSPGQGTAGGYTF.

This clone was recorded a few times. The chain joins TRBV25-1 to TRBJ1-5; 10 nucleotides match TRBD1. V was clipped by 2 bases and J by 9 bases; unmatched bases: 10. Germline values: CDR1 MGHDK, CDR2 SYGVNS. The CDR3 sequence is 16 residues long. CDR3 nucleotides: TGTGCCAGCAGTGAAGTGGGGACAGGGGTTCCTCTGCCCCAGCATTTT. It codes for CASSEVGTGVPLPQHF.

This clone turned up a few times. This chain links TRBV21-1 with TRBJ2-2; the D call TRBD1 from the table was never checked on the DNA. TRBV21-1 is a pseudogene locus. This CDR3 comprises 15 residues. The CDR3 DNA follows: TGTGCCAGCAGCACGGGACAGCCTAGCCCTTGGGAGCTGTTTTTT. Amino acids: CASSTGQPSPWELFF.

The chain has TRBV5-1 and TRBJ1-6; 7 bases are a match to TRBD1. V was pared by 5 bases and J by 7 bases, with 6 bases of the junction left unmatched. Looked up from germline, CDR1 is SGHRS and CDR2 is YFSETQ. CDR3 length: 14 amino acids. The CDR3 protein is CASSPGQLNSPLHF. In DNA, the CDR3 is TGCGCCAGCAGTCCGGGACAGTTAAATTCACCCCTCCACTTT.

The rearrangement joins TRBV9 to TRBJ1-2; D remains unclear. The germline V gene has CDR1 SGDLS and CDR2 YYNGEE. The germline V and J ends were trimmed by 2 bases and 8 bases, with 13 bases remaining between them. The CDR3 extends over 13 amino acids. CDR3 loop: CASSVELRGGYTF. The CDR3 coding sequence is TGTGCCAGCAGCGTGGAACTCCGCGGAGGCTACACCTTC.

This clone is a singleton in its sample. The chain carries TRBV7-9 and TRBJ1-5; D gene ambiguous. The CDR3 has 14 residues. Trimming cost V 2 bases and J 2 bases, with 7 bases left between them. CDR1 and CDR2 (germline): SEHNR, FQNEAQ (reference sequence). The CDR3 is CASSLMAGNQPQHF. The DNA for the CDR3 is TGTGCCAGCAGCTTAATGGCAGGCAATCAGCCCCAGCATTTT.

The chain couples TRBV5-1 to TRBJ2-5; D call uncertain. The germline V gene has CDR1 SGHRS and CDR2 YFSETQ. Trimming shortened V by 7 bases and J by 3 bases, and 10 bases separated the two germline ends. This CDR3 contains 12 residues. CDR3 residues: CASSPSEETQYF. The CDR3 nucleotides are TGCGCCAGCTCCCCATCCGAAGAGACCCAGTACTTC. Drawing the rest from reference TRBV5-1 and TRBJ2-5, the complete variable domain is KAGVTQTPRYLIKTRGQQVTLSCSPISGHRSVSWYQQTPGQGLQFLFEYFSETQRNKGNFPGRFSGRQFSNSRSEMNVSTLELGDSALYLCASSPSEETQYFGPGTRLLVL.

The V gene is TRBV5-1, the J gene TRBJ2-5; 10 positions agree with TRBD2. The CDR3 contains 17 residues. Germline V gene lookup returns CDR1 SGHRS and CDR2 YFSETQ. V trimming: 3 bases; J trimming: 1 base; junction bases outside the gene matches: 9. The CDR3 DNA follows: TGCGCCAGCAGCTCTGGGGACAGGACTAGCGGCCAAGAGACCCAGTACTTC. Translating gives CASSSGDRTSGQETQYF.

V gene TRBV5-1 combines with J gene TRBJ1-2; TRBD1 might be the D (6 bases). This CDR3 comprises 14 residues. Per germline, CDR1 SGHRS and CDR2 YFSETQ. V gave up 2 bases and J gave up 5 bases, with 13 bases separating them. The CDR3: CASSFSGQPYGYTF. CDR3 bases: TGCGCCAGCAGCTTTTCCGGACAGCCGTATGGCTACACCTTC.

This clone was observed a few times. The chain recombines TRBV28 with TRBJ1-2; the match to TRBD1 covers 11 bases. Trimming at V came to 7 bases and at J to 3 bases, leaving 10 bases not matched to a gene. The CDR3 totals 16 residues. Germline CDR1 reads MDHEN; CDR2 reads SYDVKM. DNA of the CDR3: TGTGCCAGCAAAGGGGCCGGGACAGGGGGGTACTATGGCTACACCTTC. Protein sequence: CASKGAGTGGYYGYTF.

The rearrangement links TRBV6-1 to TRBJ1-6, with 7 bases aligning to TRBD1. From germline, CDR1 is MNHNS and CDR2 SASEGT. There are 16 residues in the CDR3. Germline trimming cut 4 bases from V and 9 bases from J; bases unmatched to any gene: 12. The CDR3 nucleotides are TGTGCCAGCAGTGTGACAGGGAGGCCGCATTTTTCACCCCTCCACTTT. This codes for CASSVTGRPHFSPLHF.

V is TRBV2 and J is TRBJ1-1, with a possible D match to TRBD1 (5 bases). The CDR3 is 15 amino acids. V was cut by 4 bases and J by 1 base, with 13 bases left in between. Germline lookup yields CDR1 SNHLY and CDR2 FYNNEI. The CDR3 loop is CASSVLRGGNTEAFF. The CDR3, as DNA: TGTGCCAGCAGTGTACTGAGGGGCGGGAACACTGAAGCTTTCTTT.

The rearrangement links TRBV5-6 to TRBJ2-1; TRBD1 aligns across 9 bases. Trimming cost V 4 bases and J 9 bases; bases outside gene matches: 8. Germline V gene sequence: CDR1 SGHDT, CDR2 YYEEEE. This CDR3 spans 14 amino acids. The CDR3 here is CASSLGQGFGEQFF. The DNA for the CDR3 is TGTGCCAGCAGCCTAGGACAGGGGTTCGGTGAGCAGTTCTTC.